A selection of T cell receptor beta chains follows, all from one sample in a study of a mutant IDH1 vaccine in newly diagnosed glioma. Sequencing used immunoSEQ multiplex PCR; TCRdb keeps in-frame clones, though not all of them. The sample carries about 64,000 clones, approximately 88% recorded once. These TCRs' antigens remain unknown. Here the sequenced sample was PBMCs, taken from a glioma patient whose treatment included an IDH1 peptide vaccine. Receptors were obtained from a woman aged 50 to 60 with glioma. CDR3s include the opening cysteine and the closing phenylalanine or tryptophan. Each record gives: CDR3 protein, CDR3 DNA, V gene, clone size, J gene, D gene. The D gene is left open where the match is weak. Clone size is given for some rows only: seen once, a few or many times, or a class if the clone is expanded.

cdr3_aa: CASSYNEGTEAFF
cdr3_nt: TGTGCCAGCAGTTACAATGAGGGGACTGAAGCCTTCTTT
v_call: TRBV6-5
clone_size: .
j_call: TRBJ1-1
d_call: .

cdr3_aa: CAISESGGYEQYF
cdr3_nt: TGTGCCATCAGTGAGTCGGGTGGTTACGAGCAGTACTTC
v_call: TRBV10-3
clone_size: once
j_call: TRBJ2-7
d_call: .

cdr3_aa: CASMNRAMGTEAFF
cdr3_nt: TGTGCCAGCATGAACAGGGCGATGGGCACTGAAGCTTTCTTT
v_call: TRBV6-5
clone_size: .
j_call: TRBJ1-1
d_call: .

cdr3_aa: CSVGQGGNEQFF
cdr3_nt: TGCAGCGTGGGACAGGGTGGGAATGAGCAGTTCTTC
v_call: TRBV29-1
clone_size: .
j_call: TRBJ2-1
d_call: TRBD1

cdr3_aa: CASSTGQFNYGYTF
cdr3_nt: TGTGCCAGCAGCACGGGACAGTTTAACTATGGCTACACCTTC
v_call: TRBV5-8
clone_size: .
j_call: TRBJ1-2
d_call: TRBD1

cdr3_aa: CASSFGRTLMNTEAFF
cdr3_nt: TGTGCCAGCAGCTTTGGACGGACCCTGATGAACACTGAAGCTTTCTTT
v_call: TRBV7-2
clone_size: .
j_call: TRBJ1-1
d_call: .

cdr3_aa: CASSQGPGAYTF
cdr3_nt: TGTGCCAGCAGCCAAGGGCCGGGGGCCTACACCTTC
v_call: TRBV4-2
clone_size: .
j_call: TRBJ1-2
d_call: .

cdr3_aa: CASRGTRVNTEAFF
cdr3_nt: TGCGCCAGCCGGGGGACAAGGGTGAACACTGAAGCTTTCTTT
v_call: TRBV4-1
clone_size: .
j_call: TRBJ1-1
d_call: .

cdr3_aa: CASSEYRNTEAFF
cdr3_nt: TGTGCCAGCAGTGAATACAGGAACACTGAAGCTTTCTTT
v_call: TRBV2
clone_size: .
j_call: TRBJ1-1
d_call: .

cdr3_aa: CASSDGGPTDTQYF
cdr3_nt: TGCGCCAGCAGCGACGGGGGACCTACAGATACGCAGTATTTT
v_call: TRBV5-1
clone_size: .
j_call: TRBJ2-3
d_call: .

cdr3_aa: CASSPQGNGYGYTF
cdr3_nt: TGTGCCAGTAGTCCCCAGGGGAACGGCTATGGCTACACCTTC
v_call: TRBV19
clone_size: .
j_call: TRBJ1-2
d_call: .

cdr3_aa: CASSFNSVKGTYNSPLHF
cdr3_nt: TGTGCCAGCAGCTTTAACAGTGTAAAGGGGACCTATAATTCACCCCTCCACTTT
v_call: TRBV7-2
clone_size: .
j_call: TRBJ1-6
d_call: .

cdr3_aa: CAITDDRGGGGYTF
cdr3_nt: TGTGCCATCACCGACGACAGGGGAGGAGGTGGCTACACCTTC
v_call: TRBV10-3
clone_size: .
j_call: TRBJ1-2
d_call: TRBD1

cdr3_aa: CASRGAPKGQPQHF
cdr3_nt: TGTGCCAGCAGAGGAGCTCCGAAGGGTCAGCCCCAGCATTTT
v_call: TRBV2
clone_size: once
j_call: TRBJ1-5
d_call: .

cdr3_aa: CASSEERDRNSYEQYF
cdr3_nt: TGTGCCAGCAGTGAGGAAAGGGACCGGAACTCCTACGAGCAGTACTTC
v_call: TRBV6-1
clone_size: .
j_call: TRBJ2-7
d_call: .

cdr3_aa: CASSRGALGTNQPQHF
cdr3_nt: TGCGCCAGCAGCCGCGGGGCCCTAGGTACCAATCAGCCCCAGCATTTT
v_call: TRBV4-1
clone_size: .
j_call: TRBJ1-5
d_call: .

cdr3_aa: CASSSRGTGVTEAFF
cdr3_nt: TGTGCCAGCAGCTCAAGGGGGACAGGGGTCACTGAAGCTTTCTTT
v_call: TRBV11-2
clone_size: .
j_call: TRBJ1-1
d_call: TRBD1

cdr3_aa: CASSLGGQGPEAFF
cdr3_nt: TGTGCCAGCAGCTTAGGGGGACAGGGTCCTGAAGCTTTCTTT
v_call: TRBV7-9
clone_size: .
j_call: TRBJ1-1
d_call: TRBD1

cdr3_aa: CASSSDREVGNTIYF
cdr3_nt: TGTGCCAGCAGTTCCGACAGGGAGGTTGGAAACACCATATATTTT
v_call: TRBV6-5
clone_size: .
j_call: TRBJ1-3
d_call: TRBD1

cdr3_aa: CASSVRTESPLHF
cdr3_nt: TGTGCCAGCAGTGTCCGGACAGAGTCACCCCTCCACTTT
v_call: TRBV2
clone_size: .
j_call: TRBJ1-6
d_call: .

cdr3_aa: CAWRDSSPLHF
cdr3_nt: TGTGCCTGGAGGGACAGTTCACCCCTCCACTTT
v_call: TRBV30
clone_size: .
j_call: TRBJ1-6
d_call: .

cdr3_aa: CASSQDTVLETQYF
cdr3_nt: TGTGCCAGCAGCCAAGATACGGTATTAGAGACCCAGTACTTC
v_call: TRBV14
clone_size: .
j_call: TRBJ2-5
d_call: .

cdr3_aa: CASSPSRETQYF
cdr3_nt: TGTGCCAGCAGCCCGTCCCGAGAGACCCAGTACTTC
v_call: TRBV7-9
clone_size: once
j_call: TRBJ2-5
d_call: .

cdr3_aa: CASSYQERNTEAFF
cdr3_nt: TGTGCCAGCAGTTACCAAGAGAGAAACACTGAAGCTTTCTTT
v_call: TRBV6-5
clone_size: few
j_call: TRBJ1-1
d_call: .

cdr3_aa: CASSVRQGQPQHF
cdr3_nt: TGTGCCAGCAGTGTTCGACAGGGGCAGCCCCAGCATTTT
v_call: TRBV2
clone_size: once
j_call: TRBJ1-5
d_call: TRBD1

cdr3_aa: CASSILQGRSNTEAFF
cdr3_nt: TGTGCCAGTAGTATCCTGCAGGGGCGGTCGAACACTGAAGCTTTCTTT
v_call: TRBV19
clone_size: .
j_call: TRBJ1-1
d_call: .

cdr3_aa: CASSQDPSGGGTDTQYF
cdr3_nt: TGCGCCAGCAGCCAAGATCCCAGCGGGGGGGGTACAGATACGCAGTATTTT
v_call: TRBV4-1
clone_size: once
j_call: TRBJ2-3
d_call: TRBD2

cdr3_aa: CASSVEEANYGYTF
cdr3_nt: TGTGCCAGCAGCGTGGAAGAAGCTAACTATGGCTACACCTTC
v_call: TRBV9
clone_size: .
j_call: TRBJ1-2
d_call: .

cdr3_aa: CASRPGGTNTGELFF
cdr3_nt: TGTGCCAGCAGGCCCGGGGGGACGAACACCGGGGAGCTGTTTTTT
v_call: TRBV6-6
clone_size: .
j_call: TRBJ2-2
d_call: TRBD2

cdr3_aa: CASGGTGLFHEQYF
cdr3_nt: TGTGCCAGTGGGGGGACAGGGTTATTCCACGAGCAGTACTTC
v_call: TRBV5-5
clone_size: .
j_call: TRBJ2-7
d_call: TRBD1

cdr3_aa: CASSLFRDSNQPQHF
cdr3_nt: TGTGCCAGCAGCTTATTCAGGGATAGCAATCAGCCCCAGCATTTT
v_call: TRBV7-2
clone_size: .
j_call: TRBJ1-5
d_call: .

cdr3_aa: CASSLAGQIYGYTF
cdr3_nt: TGTGCCAGCAGCTTAGCAGGTCAGATCTATGGCTACACCTTC
v_call: TRBV7-9
clone_size: once
j_call: TRBJ1-2
d_call: .

cdr3_aa: CASQPGSYSNQPQHF
cdr3_nt: TGTGCCTCCCAACCGGGCTCGTATAGCAATCAGCCCCAGCATTTT
v_call: TRBV10-3
clone_size: .
j_call: TRBJ1-5
d_call: .

cdr3_aa: CASSTGIGYGYTF
cdr3_nt: TGTGCCAGCAGTACAGGGATCGGCTATGGCTACACCTTC
v_call: TRBV6-6
clone_size: once
j_call: TRBJ1-2
d_call: .

cdr3_aa: CASSQVRTKGNEKLFF
cdr3_nt: TGCGCCAGCAGCCAAGTTCGGACAAAGGGGAATGAAAAACTGTTTTTT
v_call: TRBV4-1
clone_size: .
j_call: TRBJ1-4
d_call: .

cdr3_aa: CASGSGQGGYEQYF
cdr3_nt: TGCGCCAGCGGATCGGGACAGGGTGGTTACGAGCAGTACTTC
v_call: TRBV5-1
clone_size: .
j_call: TRBJ2-7
d_call: TRBD1

cdr3_aa: CASSPGTDNYGYTF
cdr3_nt: TGCGCCAGCAGCCCAGGGACAGATAACTATGGCTACACCTTC
v_call: TRBV5-1
clone_size: .
j_call: TRBJ1-2
d_call: TRBD1

cdr3_aa: CASSLERSPFEAFF
cdr3_nt: TGTGCCAGCTCCCTGGAGAGGAGTCCCTTTGAAGCTTTCTTT
v_call: TRBV18
clone_size: .
j_call: TRBJ1-1
d_call: .

cdr3_aa: CASSEQGITGAEAFF
cdr3_nt: TGCGCCAGCAGCGAACAGGGTATCACTGGTGCTGAAGCTTTCTTT
v_call: TRBV5-1
clone_size: .
j_call: TRBJ1-1
d_call: .

cdr3_aa: CASRGADRGAANYGYTF
cdr3_nt: TGTGCCAGCAGGGGGGCCGACAGGGGGGCGGCCAACTATGGCTACACCTTC
v_call: TRBV9
clone_size: .
j_call: TRBJ1-2
d_call: TRBD1

cdr3_aa: CASSLGGTSPGNNEQFF
cdr3_nt: TGCGCCAGCAGCTTGGGAGGGACTTCCCCTGGAAACAATGAGCAGTTCTTC
v_call: TRBV5-1
clone_size: .
j_call: TRBJ2-1
d_call: .

cdr3_aa: CASTQGEVTEAFF
cdr3_nt: TGTGCCAGCACCCAGGGGGAGGTCACTGAAGCTTTCTTT
v_call: TRBV2
clone_size: .
j_call: TRBJ1-1
d_call: TRBD1

cdr3_aa: CSVASGPSGANVLTF
cdr3_nt: TGCAGCGTTGCCTCCGGTCCTTCTGGGGCCAACGTCCTGACTTTC
v_call: TRBV29-1
clone_size: .
j_call: TRBJ2-6
d_call: .

cdr3_aa: CASSPVEGYTEAFF
cdr3_nt: TGTGCCAGCTCACCAGTAGAGGGGTACACTGAAGCTTTCTTT
v_call: TRBV18
clone_size: .
j_call: TRBJ1-1
d_call: .

cdr3_aa: CASSLDKGQPQHF
cdr3_nt: TGTGCCAGCAGCTTAGACAAGGGGCAGCCCCAGCATTTT
v_call: TRBV7-2
clone_size: .
j_call: TRBJ1-5
d_call: .

cdr3_aa: CASSYPGGGETQYF
cdr3_nt: TGTGCCAGCAGCTACCCGGGGGGCGGAGAGACCCAGTACTTC
v_call: TRBV11-3
clone_size: .
j_call: TRBJ2-5
d_call: .

cdr3_aa: CASSLGGPGDTQYF
cdr3_nt: TGTGCCAGCAGCCTAGGGGGGCCGGGAGATACGCAGTATTTT
v_call: TRBV11-2
clone_size: few
j_call: TRBJ2-3
d_call: .

cdr3_aa: CASCGRGRGHTEAFF
cdr3_nt: TGTGCCAGCTGCGGCAGGGGGCGCGGGCACACTGAAGCTTTCTTT
v_call: TRBV6-5
clone_size: once
j_call: TRBJ1-1
d_call: TRBD1

cdr3_aa: CASSLTIQYF
cdr3_nt: TGTGCCAGCAGCTTGACGATCCAGTACTTC
v_call: TRBV11-2
clone_size: .
j_call: TRBJ2-5
d_call: .

cdr3_aa: CASSSEGGAREQYF
cdr3_nt: TGCGCCAGCAGCTCCGAGGGGGGGGCGCGGGAGCAGTACTTC
v_call: TRBV5-1
clone_size: .
j_call: TRBJ2-7
d_call: .

cdr3_aa: CSVGRTDGYTF
cdr3_nt: TGCAGCGTTGGGAGGACAGATGGCTACACCTTC
v_call: TRBV29-1
clone_size: once
j_call: TRBJ1-2
d_call: .

cdr3_aa: CASSGLGGLEQYF
cdr3_nt: TGTGCCAGCAGCGGACTAGGGGGTCTCGAGCAGTACTTC
v_call: TRBV27
clone_size: once
j_call: TRBJ2-7
d_call: .